This TCR beta chain was sequenced during a study of patients and donors after allogeneic stem cell transplantation. Using its own MiXCR run on the RT-PCR reads, TCRdb lists one record per CDR3 protein. The sample lists around 200,000 distinct CDR3 sequences, around 40% seen once, with around a tenth in the top ten. There are 14 residues in the CDR3. The germline CDR1 and CDR2 sequences are SGHAT and FQDESV (reference sequence). Trimming at V came to 3 bases and at J to 4 bases, leaving 2 bases not matched to a gene. The receptor was derived from a human donor who was either an allogeneic HSCT recipient or a stem cell or donor lymphocyte infusion donor (not recorded which). It is not recorded whose cells these are; they may come from a transplant donor. The source material was blood, either unsorted or a sorted T cell fraction (not recorded which). This rearrangement joins TRBV11-1 to TRBJ2-2, with 7 bases fitting TRBD1. The CDR3 spells CASSLTGTTGELFF. The CDR3 nucleotides are TGTGCCAGCAGCTTGACAGGGACCACCGGGGAGCTGTTTTTT.